The 17 T cell receptor beta chains below were found in one sample sequenced in a study of blood T cell repertoires in COVID-19. Generated by immunoSEQ multiplex PCR, the TCRdb table keeps only in-frame clones and is missing some. Among about 280,000 clones listed, 85% were seen once. The sequenced material came from peripheral blood. The source of these receptors is a human donor in a cohort sampled during active COVID-19.

CDR3 protein: CASSPVTSGRFNEQYF. The CDR3 DNA reads as TGTGCCAGCAGCCCGGTGACTAGCGGGAGGTTCAACGAGCAGTACTTC. This chain uses TRBV7-2 with TRBJ2-7, with 13 bases fitting TRBD2. The CDR3 is 16 amino acids. From germline, CDR1 is SGHTA and CDR2 FQGNSA. With 5 bases clipped from V and 5 bases from J, the junction kept 9 bases outside the gene matches.

The genes are TRBV7-9 and TRBJ1-3, with D possibly being TRBD1 (6 bases). The CDR3 is 18 residues long. V lost 5 bases and J 0 bases, leaving 20 bases between the germline ends. Germline V gene data show CDR1 as SEHNR and CDR2 as FQNEAQ (reference sequence). Here the CDR3 reads CASSPILMDSISGNTIYF. DNA for the CDR3: TGTGCCAGCAGCCCGATCCTTATGGACAGCATCTCTGGAAACACCATATATTTT.

The chain carries TRBV5-6 and TRBJ2-5; the D gene is possibly TRBD2 (5 bases). CDR1 SGHDT and CDR2 YYEEEE come from the germline V gene. The CDR3 totals 11 residues. V lost 6 bases to trimming and J lost 5 bases, with 8 bases between them. CDR3 coding DNA: TGTGCCAGCATCTCGGGGGAGACCCAGTACTTC. This translates into CASISGETQYF.

As to this clone: A read error may account for a junction end that differs from germline. This chain connects TRBV7-9 to TRBJ2-2, with TRBD1 matching over 12 bases. Germline V lookup: CDR1 SEHNR, CDR2 FQNEAQ (reference sequence). The CDR3 has 13 residues. CDR3 amino acids: CASSPGTGGMGVF. For the CDR3, the DNA is TGTGCCAGCAGCCCCGGGACAGGGGGCATGGGTGTTTTT.

This clone was observed once. The J gene is TRBJ2-3, the V gene TRBV4-3; D may be TRBD2 (5 bases). V lost 0 bases to trimming and J lost 0 bases, with 10 bases between them. Germline lookup yields CDR1 LGHNA and CDR2 YSLEER. The CDR3 is made up of 16 amino acids. Here the CDR3 DNA reads TGCGCCAGCAGCCAAGACGGGAACCCTAGCACAGATACGCAGTATTTT. Its translation is CASSQDGNPSTDTQYF.

This chain uses TRBV19 with TRBJ1-4; the D is unclear. V was clipped by 6 bases and J by 0 bases, with 8 bases between them. Germline CDR1 and CDR2: LNHDA and SQIVND (reference sequence). The CDR3 has 14 residues. The CDR3 DNA follows: TGTGCCAGTAGGGGCCTAACAACTAATGAAAAACTGTTTTTT. As protein: CASRGLTTNEKLFF.

The chain employs TRBV28 and TRBJ2-2, with 7 positions matching TRBD2. The CDR3 has 15 amino acids. The V segment lost 3 bases and the J segment 8 bases; nucleotides outside the gene matches: 9. Germline CDR1 and CDR2: MDHEN and SYDVKM. Here the CDR3 reads CASSFAGAAPGELFF. CDR3 coding DNA: TGTGCCAGCAGTTTCGCGGGAGCGGCCCCAGGGGAGCTGTTTTTT.

V and J are TRBV7-9 and TRBJ2-7; D is perhaps TRBD2 (7 bases). CDR1 is SEHNR and CDR2 is FQNEAQ in the germline V gene (reference sequence). The CDR3 spans 14 residues. V lost 5 bases to trimming and J lost 6 bases, with 17 bases between them. In nucleotides, the CDR3 is TGTGCCAGCAGCCGGGGGGACAAGGTGTCCGAGCAGTACTTC. It encodes CASSRGDKVSEQYF.

The rearrangement joins TRBV4-2 to TRBJ1-4; no clear D. V was cut by 1 base and J by 0 bases, with 9 bases left in between. The germline V gene has CDR1 LGHNA and CDR2 YNFKEQ. The CDR3 loop spans 16 amino acids. The CDR3 region is CASSQVSRATNEKLFF. The DNA for the CDR3 is TGTGCCAGCAGCCAAGTTAGCAGAGCAACTAATGAAAAACTGTTTTTT.

The rearrangement uses TRBV11-2 and TRBJ2-5; 7 bases map to TRBD2. The CDR3 sequence is 15 residues long. With V trimmed by 7 bases and J by 4 bases, 12 bases remained unmatched. Germline V gene data show CDR1 as SGHAT and CDR2 as FQNNGV. The chain's CDR3 is CASKPSGRGVETQYF. The CDR3 region has the DNA TGTGCCAGCAAACCTAGCGGCAGAGGGGTAGAGACCCAGTACTTC.

The rearrangement joins TRBV7-9 to TRBJ2-7; 7 bases match TRBD1. The CDR3 spans 15 residues. Germline assignment: CDR1 SEHNR and CDR2 FQNEAQ (reference sequence). Trimming cost V 1 base and J 4 bases; bases outside gene matches: 7. CDR3 region: CASSLGQGVLYEQYF. The CDR3 region has the DNA TGTGCCAGCAGCTTAGGGCAGGGGGTGTTATACGAGCAGTACTTC.

The chain recombines TRBV6-5 with TRBJ2-3, with D unresolved. V lost 10 bases and J 2 bases, leaving 16 bases between the germline ends. This CDR3 has 14 residues. Germline CDR1 MNHEY, CDR2 SVGAGI. The CDR3 loop is CATSDFPHTDTQYF. CDR3 coding DNA: TGTGCCACTTCAGACTTTCCCCACACAGATACGCAGTATTTT.

The CDR3 DNA follows: TGCGCCAGCAGCCAAGTATTGGGGGCGCGGGAGACCCAGTACTTC. Translation: CASSQVLGARETQYF. The chain has TRBV4-1 and TRBJ2-5; D might be TRBD1 (6 bases). V gave up 1 base and J gave up 5 bases, with 14 bases separating them. This CDR3 is built from 15 residues. The germline V gene has CDR1 MGHRA and CDR2 YSYEKL.

The rearrangement uses TRBV27 and TRBJ2-6, with D possibly matching TRBD2 (6 bases). The CDR3 runs 15 residues. Trimming took 6 bases from V and 1 from J, leaving 10 bases between them. Germline lookup yields CDR1 MNHEY and CDR2 SMNVEV (reference sequence). DNA of the CDR3: TGTGCCAGCAGACTAGCCTCGTCTGGGGCCAACGTCCTGACTTTC. Residues: CASRLASSGANVLTF.

The chain employs TRBV15 and TRBJ2-1; 8 bases are shared with TRBD2. This CDR3 is built from 17 residues. The germline V gene encodes CDR1 LNHNV and CDR2 YYDKDF (reference sequence). V dropped 1 base and J dropped 8; count of bases not matched to a gene: 13. In DNA, the CDR3 is TGTGCCACCAGCAGAGGCAAACTAGCGGAAAGTGGCTATGAGCAGTTCTTC. Protein sequence: CATSRGKLAESGYEQFF.

The J gene is TRBJ1-2, the V gene TRBV11-2; a weak D match, TRBD1 (5 bases). Trimming pared 5 bases from V and 2 bases from J, leaving 12 bases between. The CDR3 loop spans 14 amino acids. The germline V gene has CDR1 SGHAT and CDR2 FQNNGV. This CDR3 reads CASSKQTENYGYTF. The CDR3 coding sequence is TGTGCCAGCAGCAAACAGACAGAAAACTATGGCTACACCTTC.

A single count supports this clone. The chain has TRBV5-1 and TRBJ2-2; TRBD2 agrees at 7 bases. The CDR3 is 16 residues long. The trim removed 0 bases at V and 4 bases at J, leaving 6 bases unmatched. Germline V gives CDR1 SGHRS, CDR2 YFSETQ. The CDR3 DNA reads as TGCGCCAGCAGCTTGGTGAGCGGGACCTCCACCGGGGAGCTGTTTTTT. Residues: CASSLVSGTSTGELFF.